Below are 15 T cell receptor beta chains sequenced from a single sample in a study of T cell responses to AZD1222 COVID-19 vaccine. Clones were sequenced by immunoSEQ multiplex PCR, and TCRdb holds only the in-frame ones, with some missing. This table holds 95,000 to 150,000 clones, roughly 90% found once. The sequencing used peripheral blood, collected on day 0 of AZD1222 vaccination. The receptors were gathered from an adult in good health.

The genes are TRBV10-3 and TRBJ2-2; 8 nucleotides agree with TRBD1. CDR3 length: 16 residues. The germline CDR1 and CDR2 sequences are ENHRY and SYGVKD. After removal of 2 bases from V and 6 bases from J, the junction contained 8 bases not matched to a gene. The CDR3 protein is CAISEGQGRGSGELFF. The CDR3 region has the DNA TGTGCCATCAGTGAGGGACAGGGAAGAGGGTCCGGGGAGCTGTTTTTT.

The chain employs TRBV6-6 and TRBJ1-3; D call uncertain. Per germline, CDR1 MNHNY and CDR2 SVGAGI (reference sequence). V lost 6 bases to trimming and J lost 7 bases, with 16 bases between them. This CDR3 spans 14 amino acids. DNA of the CDR3: TGTGCCAGCAGCCGCCCGGGCCTAACCAACACCATATATTTT. Its translation: CASSRPGLTNTIYF.

The V and J genes are TRBV19 and TRBJ1-5; 9 positions agree with TRBD1. Germline V gives CDR1 LNHDA, CDR2 SQIVND (reference sequence). This CDR3 is 16 amino acids long. The V gene end was trimmed by 6 bases and the J gene end by 4 bases; junction bases not matched to a gene: 10. The CDR3 nucleotides are TGTGCCAGTAGCTGGGATTCCGGGACAGGGAATCAGCCCCAGCATTTT. Its protein is CASSWDSGTGNQPQHF.

The chain has TRBV27 and TRBJ1-2; tentative D call: TRBD1 (5 bases). The CDR3 loop spans 13 amino acids. Trimming shortened V by 7 bases and J by 4 bases, and 13 bases separated the two germline ends. Germline V gives CDR1 MNHEY, CDR2 SMNVEV (reference sequence). The CDR3 DNA reads as TGTGCCAGCAAAGACAGACTAAGCTATGGCTACACCTTC. Its translation is CASKDRLSYGYTF.

V is TRBV19 and J is TRBJ1-2; TRBD1 is a possible D gene (5 bases). The ends were cut back, 7 bases at V and 4 bases at J, with 16 bases in the middle. CDR3 size: 14 residues. Germline CDR1 is LNHDA and CDR2 is SQIVND (reference sequence). This CDR3 is CASNRPGGGYGYTF. The CDR3 DNA follows: TGTGCCAGTAATCGGCCGGGGGGAGGCTATGGCTACACCTTC. Full variable domain (remainder filled in from reference TRBV19 and TRBJ1-2): DGGITQSPKYLFRKEGQNVTLSCEQNLNHDAMYWYRQDPGQGLRLIYYSQIVNDFQKGDIAEGYSVSREKKESFPLTVTSAQKNPTAFYLCASNRPGGGYGYTFGSGTRLTVV.

The sample holds a few counts of this clone. The chain couples TRBV5-6 to TRBJ2-3; D is unresolved. Trimming stripped 4 bases from V and 2 bases from J, with 14 bases between. The CDR3 spans 15 residues. Germline V gene lookup returns CDR1 SGHDT and CDR2 YYEEEE. As DNA, the CDR3 is TGTGCCAGCAGCCACCTACTATACTCCACAGATACGCAGTATTTT. Its protein product is CASSHLLYSTDTQYF.

The chain couples TRBV5-6 to TRBJ1-6; D call uncertain. CDR3 length equals 14 residues. V was trimmed by 4 bases and J by 10 bases, leaving 15 bases between them. Germline CDR1 is SGHDT and CDR2 is YYEEEE. DNA for the CDR3: TGTGCCAGCAGCCCCCCTGCGCCGGGATCACCCCTCCACTTT. This encodes CASSPPAPGSPLHF.

This clone has just one count. The rearrangement uses TRBV7-3 and TRBJ2-7; TRBD1 aligns across 10 bases. This CDR3 has 15 residues. V gave up 0 bases and J gave up 3 bases; unmatched junction bases: 2. The V gene's germline CDR1 is SGHTA and CDR2 FQGTGA. In DNA form, the CDR3 reads TGTGCCAGCAGCTTAACAGGGACAGGGGTCTACGAGCAGTACTTC. Amino acids: CASSLTGTGVYEQYF.

The rearrangement links TRBV13 to TRBJ2-7, with 8 positions matching TRBD2. CDR1 is PRHDT and CDR2 is FYEKMQ in the germline V gene (reference sequence). The CDR3 runs 21 residues. Trimming took 4 bases from V and 4 from J; bases not matched to a gene: 27. CDR3: CASSSLGGSGVVGSVGYEQYF. As DNA, the CDR3 is TGTGCCAGCAGCTCCCTCGGTGGTAGCGGGGTCGTAGGGAGCGTTGGATACGAGCAGTACTTC.

The CDR3 loop is CASSYGGISEAFF. CDR3 sequence (DNA): TGCGCCAGCAGCTACGGGGGTATATCTGAAGCTTTCTTT. The chain employs TRBV5-1 and TRBJ1-1; perhaps TRBD1 as D (5 bases). This CDR3 region has 13 residues. Germline CDR1 and CDR2: SGHRS and YFSETQ. Trimming cost V 3 bases and J 6 bases, with 12 bases left between them.

The chain's CDR3 is CASMPTGGPRTEAFF. The CDR3 nucleotides are TGTGCCAGCATGCCTACAGGGGGACCACGGACTGAAGCTTTCTTT. This chain joins TRBV21-1 and TRBJ1-1; the D call of TRBD1 is as the table states it, not checked on the DNA. TRBV21-1 is a listed pseudogene. The CDR3 extends over 15 amino acids.

The chain carries TRBV9 and TRBJ1-2, with a tentative D call TRBD1 (5 bases). The length of the CDR3 is 12 residues. Germline V gene data show CDR1 as SGDLS and CDR2 as YYNGEE. V lost 0 bases and J 8 bases, leaving 8 bases between the germline ends. The CDR3 sequence is CASSVGGYGYTF. CDR3 DNA sequence: TGTGCCAGCAGCGTAGGGGGGTACGGCTACACCTTC.

The V gene is TRBV5-1, the J gene TRBJ2-3; 7 nucleotides align to TRBD2. Germline CDR1 is SGHRS and CDR2 is YFSETQ. This CDR3 has 13 residues. V lost 4 bases, J lost 4 bases, and 3 bases stayed unmatched. This chain's CDR3 is CASSGRAADTQYF. CDR3 in DNA: TGCGCCAGCAGCGGGAGGGCCGCAGATACGCAGTATTTT.

V is TRBV5-1 and J is TRBJ2-7; 7 bases fit TRBD1. The CDR3 loop spans 18 amino acids. CDR1 and CDR2 (germline): SGHRS, YFSETQ. V trimming: 0 bases; J trimming: 1 base; junction bases outside the gene matches: 13. CDR3 sequence reads: CASSLAGTEGRRSYEQYF. For the CDR3, the DNA is TGCGCCAGCAGCTTGGCCGGGACAGAAGGTCGCCGATCCTACGAGCAGTACTTC.

V usage is TRBV24-1 and J usage is TRBJ2-1; 12 bases fit TRBD2. The junction had 13 bases not matched to a gene; V was cut back by 7 bases and J by 4 bases. The germline V gene has CDR1 KGHDR and CDR2 SFDVKD. This CDR3 is 18 amino acids long. The CDR3, as DNA: TGTGCCACCAGCACACTAGCGGGAGGACTAAATGGGTACAATGAGCAGTTCTTC. Translating gives CATSTLAGGLNGYNEQFF.